Following are 18 T cell receptor beta chains from one sample sequenced in a study of blood T cell repertoires in COVID-19. The protocol was immunoSEQ multiplex PCR, while the TCRdb copy is restricted to in-frame clones and leaves out a portion. The table includes 150,000 or so clones, almost 85% detected once. Sequencing input: peripheral blood. The receptor set was obtained from a human donor with acute or convalescent COVID-19. The donor label of this sample is uncertain.

This chain links TRBV19 with TRBJ1-5, with a possible D match to TRBD1 (6 bases). The V and J ends lost 7 bases and 1 base respectively, with 14 bases between them. CDR1 and CDR2 (germline): LNHDA, SQIVND (reference sequence). CDR3 size: 15 residues. This chain's CDR3 is CASKGAQGSNQPQHF. The CDR3 nucleotides are TGTGCCAGTAAAGGGGCCCAGGGGAGCAATCAGCCCCAGCATTTT.

The V gene is TRBV5-1, the J gene TRBJ1-1; the D gene is possibly TRBD1 (6 bases). CDR3 length: 17 amino acids. The V end lost 2 bases, the J end lost 0 bases, and 17 bases lay between the germline ends. Germline CDR1 and CDR2: SGHRS and YFSETQ. The CDR3 DNA follows: TGCGCCAGCAGCTTAAGGGCAGGGGCAAGGATGAACACTGAAGCTTTCTTT. It is translated as CASSLRAGARMNTEAFF.

The chain carries TRBV14 and TRBJ1-1, with no clear D. The CDR3 is made up of 14 amino acids. The ends were cut back, 4 bases at V and 4 bases at J, with 13 bases in the middle. Germline V gene data show CDR1 as SGHDN and CDR2 as FVKESK. The CDR3: CASSRIPRSTEAFF. The DNA for the CDR3 is TGTGCCAGCAGCCGTATTCCCCGGAGCACTGAAGCTTTCTTT.

This clone was found a few times. This chain connects TRBV30 to TRBJ1-5; TRBD1 is a possible D gene (6 bases). CDR1 is GTSNPN, CDR2 SVGIG, per germline (reference sequence). The germline V and J ends were trimmed by 2 bases and 4 bases, with 12 bases remaining between them. This CDR3 has 14 residues. This CDR3 is CAWSTGTTNQPQHF. CDR3 sequence (DNA): TGTGCCTGGAGTACCGGGACAACTAATCAGCCCCAGCATTTT.

This clone appeared a few times. The genes are TRBV7-2 and TRBJ2-1; 15 positions agree with TRBD2. This CDR3 has 15 amino acids. Germline V CDR1 and CDR2: SGHTA, FQGNSA. V was clipped by 8 bases and J by 9 bases; unmatched bases: 8. The CDR3 here is CASGRTSGGAAEQFF. The DNA for the CDR3 is TGTGCCAGCGGTCGGACTAGCGGGGGGGCGGCTGAGCAGTTCTTC.

The V gene is TRBV5-8, the J gene TRBJ1-5; 9 positions agree with TRBD1. Germline CDR1 SGHTS, CDR2 YDEGEE. The CDR3 extends over 16 amino acids. With 5 bases clipped from V and 0 bases from J, the junction kept 6 bases outside the gene matches. The chain's CDR3 is CASSTGQGYSNQPQHF. In nucleotides, the CDR3 is TGTGCCAGCAGTACGGGACAGGGTTATAGCAATCAGCCCCAGCATTTT.

The J gene is TRBJ1-6, the V gene TRBV4-1, with a tentative D call TRBD1 (6 bases). V lost 0 bases to trimming and J lost 0 bases, with 18 bases between them. CDR1 and CDR2 (germline): MGHRA, YSYEKL. CDR3 length: 20 residues. CDR3 amino acids: CASSQDLVRQAVSYNSPLHF. The DNA for the CDR3 is TGCGCCAGCAGCCAAGATCTCGTTAGACAGGCAGTCTCCTATAATTCACCCCTCCACTTT.

The chain joins TRBV19 to TRBJ2-7; D uncertain. The CDR3 spans 14 residues. Germline-derived CDR1 and CDR2 are LNHDA and SQIVND (reference sequence). The V end lost 4 bases, the J end lost 2 bases, and 12 bases lay between the germline ends. For the CDR3, the DNA is TGTGCCAGTAGTAGGTCCCAGAATACCTACGAGCAGTACTTC. It translates to CASSRSQNTYEQYF.

The chain couples TRBV6-5 to TRBJ2-3; the D gene is possibly TRBD1 (6 bases). CDR1 MNHEY and CDR2 SVGAGI come from the germline V gene. The V end was cut by 6 bases, the J end by 5 bases, with 12 bases between. CDR3 length: 13 amino acids. The CDR3 DNA is TGTGCCAGCAGGGACAGTGGCATAGATACGCAGTATTTT. Residues: CASRDSGIDTQYF.

This chain links TRBV5-1 with TRBJ2-2; D is unclear. The CDR3 is made up of 15 amino acids. V lost 1 base and J lost 0, with 7 bases in between. Germline lookup yields CDR1 SGHRS and CDR2 YFSETQ. The CDR3 bases are TGCGCCAGCAGCTTGTTTTTCACGAACACCGGGGAGCTGTTTTTT. It yields the protein CASSLFFTNTGELFF. Based on the CDR3 plus reference TRBV5-1 and TRBJ2-2, the full variable domain is KAGVTQTPRYLIKTRGQQVTLSCSPISGHRSVSWYQQTPGQGLQFLFEYFSETQRNKGNFPGRFSGRQFSNSRSEMNVSTLELGDSALYLCASSLFFTNTGELFFGEGSRLTVL.

The chain employs TRBV4-2 and TRBJ1-1, with 8 bases matching TRBD1. From germline, CDR1 is LGHNA and CDR2 YNFKEQ. V lost 4 bases to trimming and J lost 8 bases; unmatched junction nucleotides: 12. CDR3 size: 15 residues. CDR3 sequence reads: CASSRRGHNRKEAFF. CDR3 bases: TGTGCCAGCAGCCGCAGGGGGCATAATAGGAAAGAAGCTTTCTTT.

This clone was detected only once. The V gene is TRBV5-8, the J gene TRBJ1-2; no firm D call. The V gene's germline CDR1 is SGHTS and CDR2 YDEGEE. Trimming stripped 8 bases from V and 2 bases from J, with 25 bases between. The CDR3 totals 17 residues. This CDR3 reads CASTHPFNQTVNYGYTF. As DNA, the CDR3 is TGTGCCAGTACACACCCCTTTAACCAAACAGTGAACTATGGCTACACCTTC.

The rearrangement uses TRBV6-5 and TRBJ1-1, with 9 bases aligning to TRBD1. V lost 5 bases, J lost 4 bases, and 8 bases stayed unmatched. Germline-derived CDR1 and CDR2 are MNHEY and SVGAGI. The CDR3 loop spans 15 amino acids. The DNA of the CDR3 is TGTGCCAGCAGTACACAGACAGGGGGGAGCACTGAAGCTTTCTTT. It codes for CASSTQTGGSTEAFF.

The CDR3 reads CASSLVVGAGYGYTF. DNA for the CDR3: TGTGCCAGCAGCTTGGTTGTAGGGGCCGGCTATGGCTACACCTTC. This chain joins TRBV5-5 and TRBJ1-2; D is possibly TRBD1 (5 bases). CDR3 length equals 15 residues. The germline V gene has CDR1 SGHKS and CDR2 YYEKEE (reference sequence). V lost 0 bases and J 4 bases, leaving 13 bases between the germline ends.

This clone was seen a handful of times. The chain recombines TRBV6-6 with TRBJ1-1; D possibly corresponds to TRBD1 (5 bases). The CDR3 contains 17 residues. The germline V and J ends were trimmed by 5 bases and 0 bases, with 19 bases remaining between them. CDR1 MNHNY and CDR2 SVGAGI come from the germline V gene (reference sequence). The CDR3 DNA follows: TGTGCCAGCAGTCGCGGGGCTTTCAGGACTATGAACACTGAAGCTTTCTTT. Translating it yields CASSRGAFRTMNTEAFF.

The CDR3 loop is CASSQGTSGVYEQYF. The CDR3 DNA follows: TGTGCCAGCAGCCAAGGGACTAGCGGAGTCTACGAGCAGTACTTC. The V gene is TRBV3-1 (or the pseudogene TRBV3-2), the J gene TRBJ2-7; 10 bases are shared with TRBD2. Trimming cost V 1 base and J 3 bases; bases outside gene matches: 3. The length of the CDR3 is 15 residues. Germline lookup yields CDR1 LGHDT and CDR2 YNNKEL (reference sequence).

This clone appeared once. CDR3 in DNA: TGCGCCAGCACGGGTAAAAAGAACACTGAAGCTTTCTTT. Protein product: CASTGKKNTEAFF. The chain couples TRBV10-1 to TRBJ1-1; D is ambiguous. V was cut by 7 bases and J by 1 base, with 10 bases left in between. The CDR3 contains 13 residues. The germline gives CDR1 WNHNN, CDR2 SYGVQD (reference sequence).

V gene TRBV4-1 combines with J gene TRBJ2-3; unclear D gene. This CDR3 spans 16 amino acids. Trimming shortened V by 6 bases and J by 5 bases, and 21 bases separated the two germline ends. Germline CDR1 is MGHRA and CDR2 is YSYEKL. CDR3 loop: CASSRKFPPLEDTQYF. The CDR3 bases are TGCGCCAGCAGTCGAAAGTTCCCCCCACTCGAAGATACGCAGTATTTT.